A single sample gave rise to the 23 T cell receptor beta chains below, sequenced in a study of neoadjuvant anti-PD-1 for oral cavity cancer. The time point here: after neoadjuvant nivolumab, at surgical resection. Here immunoSEQ multiplex PCR was the method, and the copy in TCRdb shows in-frame clones only, minus some. The sample has 11,000 to 15,000 clones; approximately 77% are singletons. Here the sequenced sample was PBMCs, taken after nivolumab (anti-PD-1) treatment. The receptors derive from a person aged 40 to 85 with oral cavity squamous cell carcinoma.

In its sample, this clone was seen a few times. This sequence joins TRBV7-8 and TRBJ1-1; D is possibly TRBD1 (6 bases). Trimming stripped 7 bases from V and 0 bases from J, with 15 bases between. This CDR3 is built from 15 residues. CDR1 and CDR2 (germline): SGHVS, FQNEAQ. This chain's CDR3 is CASTATQGMNTEAFF. In DNA form, the CDR3 reads TGTGCCAGCACCGCAACCCAGGGGATGAACACTGAAGCTTTCTTT.

Only a few counts were recorded for this clone. The chain links TRBV4-2 to TRBJ1-1; D is ambiguous. Per the germline V gene, CDR1 is LGHNA and CDR2 is YNFKEQ. This CDR3 is 14 amino acids long. V was pared by 1 base and J by 6 bases, with 12 bases between. CDR3 in DNA: TGTGCCAGCAGCCAAGCCCATAGGGCAGCTGAAGCTTTCTTT. Translation gives CASSQAHRAAEAFF.

Comments on this clone: The sample contains more than one DNA sequence encoding this CDR3. The CDR3 loop is CASSLGRSREAFF. The CDR3 nucleotides read TGTGCCAGCAGCTTAGGTCGTAGCAGGGAAGCTTTCTTT. This rearrangement joins TRBV7-2 to TRBJ1-1, with D unresolved. V was pared by 1 base and J by 8 bases, with 11 bases between. The CDR3 is 13 residues long. Per germline, CDR1 SGHTA and CDR2 FQGNSA.

The CDR3 DNA sequence: TGTGCCAGCAGTGAATTAGGGCGGAGTGAAGCTTTCTTT. Its translation is CASSELGRSEAFF. The chain recombines TRBV6-1 with TRBJ1-1; no firm D call. CDR3 length equals 13 residues. Trimming pared 2 bases from V and 7 bases from J, leaving 11 bases between. The germline gives CDR1 MNHNS, CDR2 SASEGT.

The rearrangement uses TRBV5-1 and TRBJ1-2; D is uncertain. There are 15 residues in the CDR3. Germline loops: CDR1 SGHRS, CDR2 YFSETQ. Between the trimmed V and J ends, which lost 0 bases and 8 bases, there was a span of 17 bases. The CDR3 sequence: CASSLVGSGDGGYTF. CDR3 nucleotides: TGCGCCAGCAGCTTGGTAGGGTCTGGGGATGGAGGCTACACCTTC. Using reference TRBV5-1 and TRBJ1-2 for the parts outside the CDR3, the full variable domain is KAGVTQTPRYLIKTRGQQVTLSCSPISGHRSVSWYQQTPGQGLQFLFEYFSETQRNKGNFPGRFSGRQFSNSRSEMNVSTLELGDSALYLCASSLVGSGDGGYTFGSGTRLTVV.

The CDR3 protein is CASSLDSPDTQYF. CDR3 bases: TGTGCCAGCAGCTTAGACTCGCCAGATACGCAGTATTTT. The rearrangement links TRBV7-9 to TRBJ2-3, with D hard to call. The CDR3 totals 13 residues. CDR1 and CDR2 from the germline V gene are SEHNR and FQNEAQ (reference sequence). The ends were cut back, 1 base at V and 4 bases at J, with 6 bases in the middle.

The chain employs TRBV7-3 and TRBJ2-1; no clear D gene. V dropped 2 bases and J dropped 3 bases, with 8 bases sitting between them. This CDR3 comprises 14 residues. The germline CDR1 and CDR2 sequences are SGHTA and FQGTGA. Here the CDR3 DNA reads TGTGCCAGCAGCTTATGGGGAAACTACAATGAGCAGTTCTTC. It yields the protein CASSLWGNYNEQFF.

The gene calls are TRBV5-4 and TRBJ1-2; D is undetermined. The CDR3 length is 12 residues. V gave up 0 bases and J gave up 4 bases, with 4 bases separating them. The germline CDR1 and CDR2 sequences are SGHNT and YYREEE (reference sequence). The CDR3 nucleotides are TGTGCCAGCAGCTTGGCCAGCTATGGCTACACCTTC. This encodes CASSLASYGYTF.

The rearrangement links TRBV5-1 to TRBJ1-5; 9 nucleotides match TRBD1. Germline CDR1 and CDR2: SGHRS and YFSETQ. This CDR3 region has 14 residues. Trimming cost V 4 bases and J 6 bases; bases outside gene matches: 5. Here the CDR3 reads CASSAGTGLQPQHF. The CDR3 nucleotides are TGCGCCAGCAGCGCCGGGACAGGGCTTCAGCCCCAGCATTTT.

J is TRBJ2-5 and V is TRBV5-1; no reliable D call. CDR3 size: 12 residues. Trimming left V 4 bases short and J 4 bases short, with 8 bases between. The germline gives CDR1 SGHRS, CDR2 YFSETQ. The CDR3 is CASSPTGETQYF. The CDR3 region has the DNA TGCGCCAGCAGCCCCACCGGAGAGACCCAGTACTTC.

This clone was counted once. This chain joins TRBV29-1 and TRBJ2-6; no reliable D call. Deletions cut 6 bases from V and 1 base from J, with 7 bases between. The CDR3 runs to 13 residues. Per germline, CDR1 SQVTM and CDR2 ANQGSEA. This CDR3 is CSVEISGANVLTF. CDR3 nucleotides: TGCAGCGTAGAGATATCTGGGGCCAACGTCCTGACTTTC.

The DNA of the CDR3 is TGTGCCAGCAGCTTCCAGGGGGGAGAGGTGGAGACCCAGTACTTC. Residues: CASSFQGGEVETQYF. The V and J genes are TRBV7-3 and TRBJ2-5; a weak D match, TRBD1 (7 bases). The CDR3 sequence is 15 residues long. Germline lookup yields CDR1 SGHTA and CDR2 FQGTGA. Trimming cost V 3 bases and J 5 bases, with 16 bases left between them.

This clone was detected a few times. The chain employs TRBV6-5 and TRBJ2-7; 10 bases are a match to TRBD2. The CDR3 is made up of 16 amino acids. The trim removed 0 bases at V and 0 bases at J, leaving 2 bases unmatched. CDR1 MNHEY and CDR2 SVGAGI come from the germline V gene. The CDR3 protein is CASSYSTSGSSYEQYF. CDR3 nucleotides: TGTGCCAGCAGTTACTCGACTAGCGGGTCCTCCTACGAGCAGTACTTC.

This clone was seen only a few times. The chain recombines TRBV9 with TRBJ2-2, with 8 bases matching TRBD1. This CDR3 has 15 residues. Germline values: CDR1 SGDLS, CDR2 YYNGEE. After removal of 4 bases from V and 6 bases from J, the junction contained 8 bases not matched to a gene. The CDR3 sequence: CASSHRQGIAGELFF. CDR3 bases: TGTGCCAGCAGCCATAGACAGGGGATTGCCGGGGAGCTGTTTTTT.

This clone was picked up one time. The genes are TRBV5-1 and TRBJ2-1; TRBD2 agrees at 11 bases. The germline V gene has CDR1 SGHRS and CDR2 YFSETQ. CDR3 size: 15 residues. V was pared by 4 bases and J by 5 bases, with 5 bases of the junction left unmatched. CDR3 in DNA: TGCGCCAGCAGCCCCCTAGCGGGGGGAAACAATGAGCAGTTCTTC. The encoded protein is CASSPLAGGNNEQFF.

The chain recombines TRBV5-1 with TRBJ2-1, with D perhaps TRBD1 or TRBD2 (5 bases each). Germline CDR1 and CDR2: SGHRS and YFSETQ. V shed 3 bases and J shed 8 bases, with 21 bases lying between them. This CDR3 comprises 16 residues. The CDR3 region is CASSSSGRRLRDEQFF. Written as DNA, the CDR3 is TGCGCCAGCAGCTCCTCGGGACGAAGACTTAGGGATGAGCAGTTCTTC.

V is TRBV7-3 and J is TRBJ2-1, with TRBD2 identical over 8 bases. Germline V gives CDR1 SGHTA, CDR2 FQGTGA. The CDR3 length is 15 residues. The V and J ends lost 0 bases and 6 bases, in that order; junction bases with no gene match: 4. Here the CDR3 DNA reads TGTGCCAGCAGCTTAACGTACGGGAGGGCCAATGAGCAGTTCTTC. This gives the protein CASSLTYGRANEQFF.

The sample holds a few counts of this clone. This chain connects TRBV15 to TRBJ1-2; TRBD1 might be the D (6 bases). The CDR3 consists of 16 residues. Trimming shortened V by 0 bases and J by 4 bases, and 15 bases separated the two germline ends. Germline CDR1 is LNHNV and CDR2 is YYDKDF (reference sequence). CDR3 DNA sequence: TGTGCCACCAGCAGAGATATGGGGGCCTCTCCCTATGGCTACACCTTC. It is translated as CATSRDMGASPYGYTF.

The genes are TRBV11-2 and TRBJ1-2; TRBD1 aligns across 7 bases. V shed 5 bases, J shed 7 bases, and the junction held 10 bases outside the gene matches. Germline lookup yields CDR1 SGHAT and CDR2 FQNNGV. This CDR3 is 14 amino acids long. The DNA of the CDR3 is TGTGCCAGCAGCCCAAACAGGGGTAACGTTGGCTACACCTTC. It encodes CASSPNRGNVGYTF.

The V gene is TRBV4-1, the J gene TRBJ1-4, with unresolved D. Trimming shortened V by 1 base and J by 4 bases, and 4 bases separated the two germline ends. Germline V CDR1 and CDR2: MGHRA, YSYEKL. The CDR3 sequence is 13 residues long. CDR3 protein: CASSQGDNEKLFF. The CDR3 DNA sequence: TGCGCCAGCAGCCAAGGGGATAATGAAAAACTGTTTTTT.

V is TRBV7-3 and J is TRBJ1-5, with TRBD1 matching over 7 bases. CDR1 and CDR2 (germline): SGHTA, FQGTGA. This CDR3 contains 13 residues. The V segment lost 2 bases and the J segment 5 bases; nucleotides outside the gene matches: 0. The CDR3 reads CASSLQGDQPQHF. CDR3 nucleotide sequence: TGTGCCAGCAGCTTACAGGGGGATCAGCCCCAGCATTTT.

The chain has TRBV5-1 and TRBJ2-1; TRBD1 matches 7 bases. Germline CDR1 reads SGHRS; CDR2 reads YFSETQ. V dropped 3 bases and J dropped 4; count of bases not matched to a gene: 16. This CDR3 spans 18 amino acids. As DNA, the CDR3 is TGCGCCAGCAGCTCGGACCCCCGGCATACAGGGGTTTACAATGAGCAGTTCTTC. It is translated as CASSSDPRHTGVYNEQFF.

The gene calls are TRBV7-3 and TRBJ2-3; D not certain. V was shortened by 4 bases and J by 8 bases, with 16 bases between the two germline ends. CDR3 size: 14 residues. The V gene's germline CDR1 is SGHTA and CDR2 FQGTGA. The CDR3 here is CASSSSPLVRTQYF. The CDR3 DNA reads TGTGCCAGCAGCTCAAGTCCCCTAGTCCGTACGCAGTATTTT.